These T cell receptor beta chains were read from a single sample in a study of blood T cells in healthy people across ages. TCRdb reprocessed the 5' RACE reads with MiXCR, giving one entry per CDR3 protein. Among 800,000 to 950,000 distinct CDR3 sequences listed, 25% to 35% were seen once. This sample also belongs to another study, concerning T cells of mothers and their children.

Sequenced sample: blood. These TCRs come from a woman aged 35 to 49 in good health. CDR3s include the opening cysteine and the closing phenylalanine or tryptophan. Expanded clones are given a class, and other clones once, few, many or no size at all.

V	J	size	CDR3
TRBV7-2	TRBJ2-4	NA	CVSSRIGTSGEISKNIQYF
TRBV4-1	TRBJ1-1	few	CASSQDDRKNTEAFF
TRBV5-6	TRBJ1-4	few	CASSPAGGSNEKLFF
TRBV28	TRBJ1-4	NA	CASTAYNEKLFF
TRBV20-1	TRBJ2-1	NA	CSARAGANEQFF
TRBV6-6	TRBJ2-7	NA	CASSPTAGGLSYEQYF
TRBV28	TRBJ1-2	NA	CASSLESTHGGYGYTF
TRBV6-5	TRBJ2-3	NA	CASNSGTTTQFF
TRBV28	TRBJ1-2	few	CASSGGRGDYGYTF
TRBV6-2/TRBV6-3	TRBJ2-1	NA	CASRTSGGGNEQFF
TRBV7-9	TRBJ1-2	NA	CASSQTTGTGFGVYGYTF
TRBV24-1	TRBJ2-7	few	CATSDRVSGGGAAQYF
TRBV20-1	TRBJ1-5	NA	CSARVADQPQHF
TRBV6-2/TRBV6-3	TRBJ1-1	once	CASSYGTGTLNTEAFF
TRBV9	TRBJ2-4	few	CASSAGTTKNIRYF
TRBV7-2	TRBJ2-4	many	CASSYTSGGARYIQYF
TRBV6-2/TRBV6-3	TRBJ2-3	NA	CASSYEATSTDTQYF
TRBV2	TRBJ2-3	many	CASRKETVDTQYF
TRBV29-1	TRBJ1-3	few	CSVEGARAGNTIYF
TRBV10-3	TRBJ2-5	many	CAIRSGATSGDQYF
TRBV12-3/TRBV12-4	NA	NA	CANSPNRGSETQYF
TRBV20-1	TRBJ2-5	few	CSASPNRLASRETQYF
TRBV19	TRBJ1-2	NA	CASSDRVHGYTF
TRBV7-9	TRBJ2-1	once	CASRQQGVENEQFF
TRBV4-1	TRBJ2-3	few	CASSQVTATGTAQYF
TRBV4-3	TRBJ2-7	few	CASSQTTGGPYEQYF
TRBV7-9	TRBJ2-7	NA	CASSAYRAGEQYF
TRBV5-1	TRBJ2-7	NA	CASSWTGTGNEQYF
TRBV6-5	TRBJ1-5	NA	CASRRQGGFNQPQHF
TRBV25-1	TRBJ2-7	many	CASSEGTSGGSPYEQYF
TRBV7-2	TRBJ1-4	few	CASSFPGRDEKLFF
TRBV7-9	TRBJ2-7	few	CASSDSIALAGHEQYF
TRBV19	TRBJ2-7	few	CASSTKKTGLSYEQYF
TRBV7-2	TRBJ2-7	few	CASGYGGTGGYEQYF
TRBV4-3	TRBJ1-1	NA	CASSLAGDQAFF
TRBV7-2	TRBJ2-1	many	CASSLERNSYNEQFF
TRBV28	TRBJ1-1	few	CASSRLDGEAFF
TRBV21-1	TRBJ2-4	many	CASSKEDGGWAKNIQYF
TRBV5-1	TRBJ1-2	NA	CASNLDINYGYTF
TRBV20-1	TRBJ2-7	few	CSASGGTRISYEQYF
TRBV6-2/TRBV6-3	TRBJ1-3	NA	CASSNGNTIYF
TRBV18	TRBJ1-1	once	CAGSQDRANTEAFF
TRBV25-1	TRBJ2-3	NA	CASSEAAGNTQYF
TRBV2	TRBJ1-5	few	CASGEGAQTNQPQHF
TRBV20-1	TRBJ1-4	NA	CSASPSPGEKLFF
TRBV20-1	TRBJ2-7	many	CSASSGSYEQYF
TRBV20-1	TRBJ2-7	NA	CSARTGGAYEQYF
TRBV6-5	NA	NA	CASRRGQGACEQYF
TRBV5-1	TRBJ1-4	NA	CASSLKDGVFGEKLFF
TRBV4-2	TRBJ2-7	NA	CASSQDGAGGSVEQYF
TRBV28	NA	NA	CASSSLAGVGNEQYF
TRBV29-1	TRBJ2-4	once	CSVKGEAKNIQYF
TRBV9	TRBJ1-2	NA	CASSVVPVPNYGYTF
TRBV5-1	TRBJ2-5	NA	CANSFSSYQETQYF